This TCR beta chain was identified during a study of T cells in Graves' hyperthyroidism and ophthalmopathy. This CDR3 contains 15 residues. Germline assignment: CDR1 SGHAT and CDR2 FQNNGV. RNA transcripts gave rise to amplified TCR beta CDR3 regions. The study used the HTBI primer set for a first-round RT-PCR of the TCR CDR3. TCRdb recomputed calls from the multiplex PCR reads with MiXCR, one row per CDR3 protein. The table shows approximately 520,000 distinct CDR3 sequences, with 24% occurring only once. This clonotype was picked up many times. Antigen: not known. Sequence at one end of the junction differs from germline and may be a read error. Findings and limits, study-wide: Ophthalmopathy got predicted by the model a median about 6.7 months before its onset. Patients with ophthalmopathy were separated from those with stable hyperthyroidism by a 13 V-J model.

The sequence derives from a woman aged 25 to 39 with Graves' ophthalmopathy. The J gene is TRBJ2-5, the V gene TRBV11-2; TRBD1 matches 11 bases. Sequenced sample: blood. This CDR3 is CASSLGTGGQETRYF. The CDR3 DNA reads TGTGCCAGCAGCTTAGGGACAGGGGGCCAAGAGACCCGGTACTTC.